The 7 T cell receptor beta chains listed next were all sequenced from one sample in a study of cytomegalovirus exposure and HLA in healthy donors. The table came from immunoSEQ multiplex PCR; TCRdb's copy has only in-frame clones and leaves some out. The sample holds more than 95,000 clones, over 85% seen once. Material: PBMCs. The source is a woman under 30 in good health and CMV-seronegative.

The chain employs TRBV2 and TRBJ2-5, with D perhaps matching TRBD2 (5 bases). The germline V gene has CDR1 SNHLY and CDR2 FYNNEI. Trimming removed 5 bases at V and 9 bases at J, with 13 bases between. There are 12 residues in the CDR3. The CDR3 DNA reads as TGTGCCAGCAGTAGAGAGGGCGCGGCCCAGTACTTC. Translating it yields CASSREGAAQYF.

V gene TRBV27 combines with J gene TRBJ1-2, with 8 bases aligning to TRBD1. The CDR3 spans 14 residues. Germline V gene data show CDR1 as MNHEY and CDR2 as SMNVEV (reference sequence). The J segment lost 2 bases and the V segment lost 8 bases, leaving 7 bases of the junction unmatched. CDR3 protein: CASGATGDNYGYTF. The CDR3 DNA follows: TGTGCCAGCGGTGCGACAGGGGACAACTATGGCTACACCTTC.

The chain has TRBV5-1 and TRBJ2-7; perhaps TRBD2 as D (6 bases). From germline, CDR1 is SGHRS and CDR2 YFSETQ. V was shortened by 0 bases and J by 7 bases, with 20 bases between the two germline ends. This CDR3 region has 16 residues. CDR3 residues: CASSLAKPGTVLEQYF. The CDR3 DNA sequence: TGCGCCAGCAGCTTGGCCAAACCGGGGACTGTCTTGGAGCAGTACTTC.

The V and J genes are TRBV7-6 and TRBJ2-3, with D possibly matching TRBD2 (6 bases). The CDR3 consists of 15 residues. Germline V gene data show CDR1 as SGHVS and CDR2 as FNYEAQ. Trimming cost V 5 bases and J 2 bases, with 14 bases left between them. In DNA form, the CDR3 reads TGTGCCAGCAGCCCAATGAGGGAGGACACAGATACGCAGTATTTT. Its translation is CASSPMREDTDTQYF.

The chain employs TRBV5-1 and TRBJ2-7, with 9 bases identical to TRBD1. After removal of 3 bases from V and 3 bases from J, the junction contained 7 bases not matched to a gene. The germline V gene encodes CDR1 SGHRS and CDR2 YFSETQ. The CDR3 is made up of 15 amino acids. The CDR3 is CASSSGTGKLYEQYF. CDR3 bases: TGCGCCAGCAGCTCTGGGACAGGGAAACTCTACGAGCAGTACTTC.

V is TRBV9 and J is TRBJ2-3; 8 nucleotides match TRBD2. The trim removed 2 bases at V and 3 bases at J, leaving 8 bases unmatched. The CDR3 has 16 amino acids. Germline V gives CDR1 SGDLS, CDR2 YYNGEE. This CDR3 is CASSVGPREGTDTQYF. CDR3 DNA sequence: TGTGCCAGCAGCGTCGGTCCCCGGGAGGGTACAGATACGCAGTATTTT.

The rearrangement joins TRBV15 to TRBJ1-5; possible D gene TRBD1, 5 bases. The CDR3 is 21 amino acids. Germline values: CDR1 LNHNV, CDR2 YYDKDF (reference sequence). V was trimmed by 0 bases and J by 0 bases, leaving 24 bases between them. The CDR3 sequence is CATSRDLDIPLGQNSNQPQHF. The DNA for the CDR3 is TGTGCCACCAGCAGAGATCTTGACATCCCCCTGGGGCAAAATAGCAATCAGCCCCAGCATTTT.